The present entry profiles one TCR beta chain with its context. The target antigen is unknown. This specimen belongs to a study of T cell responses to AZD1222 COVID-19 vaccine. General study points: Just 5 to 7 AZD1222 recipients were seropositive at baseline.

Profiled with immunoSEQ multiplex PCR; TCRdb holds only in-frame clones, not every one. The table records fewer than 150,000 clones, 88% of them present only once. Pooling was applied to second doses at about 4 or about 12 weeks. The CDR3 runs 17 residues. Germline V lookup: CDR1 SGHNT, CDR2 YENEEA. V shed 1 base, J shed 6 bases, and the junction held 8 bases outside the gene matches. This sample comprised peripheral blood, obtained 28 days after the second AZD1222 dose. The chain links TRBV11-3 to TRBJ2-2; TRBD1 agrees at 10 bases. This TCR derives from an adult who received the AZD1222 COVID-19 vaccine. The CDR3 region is CASSLAAPDRGAGELFF. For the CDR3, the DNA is TGTGCCAGCAGCTTAGCCGCCCCGGACAGGGGGGCCGGGGAGCTGTTTTTT.